The 30 T cell receptor beta chains below were found in one sample sequenced in a study of blood T cell repertoires in COVID-19. The repertoire was sequenced with immunoSEQ multiplex PCR; TCRdb's copy has only in-frame clones and lacks some. The sample yields roughly 280,000 clones, over 75% seen once. Sequences were obtained from PBMCs or T cells enriched from blood (not recorded which). The origin of the receptors is a woman younger than 35 who had recovered from COVID-19.

J is TRBJ2-6 and V is TRBV18, with 10 bases matching TRBD1. The V gene's germline CDR1 is KGHSH and CDR2 LQKENI. The V and J ends lost 3 bases and 1 base, in that order; junction bases with no gene match: 6. The CDR3 consists of 18 residues. CDR3 amino acids: CASSPLGQGISGANVLTF. The CDR3 region has the DNA TGTGCCAGCTCACCTCTGGGACAGGGGATATCTGGGGCCAACGTCCTGACTTTC.

V usage is TRBV5-1 and J usage is TRBJ2-2; 11 bases line up with TRBD2. Germline assignment: CDR1 SGHRS and CDR2 YFSETQ. Trimming at V came to 0 bases and at J to 5 bases, leaving 6 bases not matched to a gene. This CDR3 is built from 17 residues. CDR3 loop: CASSLALAGGYTGELFF. As DNA, the CDR3 is TGCGCCAGCAGCTTGGCTCTAGCGGGGGGATATACCGGGGAGCTGTTTTTT.

The chain has TRBV2 and TRBJ2-7, with 9 bases that match TRBD1. CDR1 and CDR2 (germline): SNHLY, FYNNEI. V was pared by 7 bases and J by 7 bases, with 14 bases of the junction left unmatched. The CDR3 runs to 15 residues. The CDR3 region has the DNA TGTGCCAGCACCCGCGGGACAGGGAGGCCGGGAGAGCAGTACTTC. Its translation is CASTRGTGRPGEQYF.

The V and J genes are TRBV5-1 and TRBJ2-7, with TRBD2 identical over 10 bases. V lost 0 bases to trimming and J lost 2 bases; unmatched junction nucleotides: 8. CDR1 is SGHRS, CDR2 YFSETQ, per germline. The CDR3 is made up of 17 amino acids. The CDR3 sequence is CASSLGLAGVPTYEQYF. CDR3 in DNA: TGCGCCAGCAGCTTGGGTCTAGCGGGGGTTCCCACCTACGAGCAGTACTTC.

This clone was counted only a few times. The genes are TRBV7-2 and TRBJ1-1; TRBD1 matches 7 bases. V lost 5 bases and J lost 11; bases outside the gene matches: 5. The V gene's germline CDR1 is SGHTA and CDR2 FQGNSA. CDR3 length equals 11 residues. The CDR3 region has the DNA TGTGCCAGCAGCATGACAGGGAAGGCTTTCTTT. This translates into CASSMTGKAFF.

This chain uses TRBV10-2 with TRBJ2-2; D not certain. Germline V lookup: CDR1 WSHSY, CDR2 SAAADI. Trimming took off 8 bases at V and 7 bases at J, with 8 bases between the two ends. The CDR3 runs 11 residues. This chain's CDR3 is CASLRDGELFF. The CDR3 nucleotides are TGCGCCAGCCTACGTGACGGGGAGCTGTTTTTT.

This CDR3 is CASSQVYRTSGGYEQYF. The CDR3 DNA follows: TGCGCCAGCAGCCAAGTTTATAGGACTAGCGGGGGCTACGAGCAGTACTTC. J is TRBJ2-7 and V is TRBV4-1, with 13 bases matching TRBD2. Looked up from germline, CDR1 is MGHRA and CDR2 is YSYEKL. CDR3 length: 17 residues. The V gene end was trimmed by 1 base and the J gene end by 3 bases; junction bases not matched to a gene: 6.

V is TRBV5-1 and J is TRBJ1-1; D call uncertain. Germline V gene lookup returns CDR1 SGHRS and CDR2 YFSETQ. Trimming stripped 6 bases from V and 4 bases from J, with 25 bases between. This CDR3 has 17 residues. In DNA, the CDR3 is TGCGCCAGCACTTCTATAGGAGGTCCTTGGGAGAGCACTGAAGCTTTCTTT. This translates into CASTSIGGPWESTEAFF.

The chain joins TRBV4-1 to TRBJ1-3, with no clear D. Germline CDR1 MGHRA, CDR2 YSYEKL. The CDR3 runs to 14 residues. Trimming left V 3 bases short and J 0 bases short, with 6 bases between. CDR3 coding DNA: TGCGCCAGCAGCCACCCCGGCTCTGGAAACACCATATATTTT. It encodes CASSHPGSGNTIYF.

V is TRBV10-3 and J is TRBJ1-6; TRBD1 might be the D (6 bases). This CDR3 has 15 amino acids. Germline V lookup: CDR1 ENHRY, CDR2 SYGVKD. Trimming removed 3 bases at V and 7 bases at J, with 13 bases between. The CDR3 spells CAISEGGGGNSPLHF. CDR3 DNA: TGTGCCATCAGTGAAGGGGGGGGCGGAAATTCACCCCTCCACTTT.

This clone is a singleton in its sample. This chain links TRBV5-4 with TRBJ1-1, with D possibly matching TRBD1 (5 bases). Between the trimmed V and J ends, which lost 4 bases and 5 bases, there was a span of 18 bases. From germline, CDR1 is SGHNT and CDR2 YYREEE (reference sequence). This CDR3 region has 15 residues. The CDR3 loop reads CASSNTGGGWTEAFF. In DNA, the CDR3 is TGTGCCAGCAGCAACACGGGCGGGGGATGGACTGAAGCTTTCTTT.

This sequence joins TRBV6-2 or TRBV6-3 and TRBJ1-3; no definite D call. The CDR3 is 11 residues long. The V end lost 5 bases, the J end lost 4 bases, and 3 bases lay between the germline ends. Germline CDR1 is MNHEY and CDR2 is SVGEGT. The CDR3 is CASSRGNTIYF. The CDR3, as DNA: TGTGCCAGCAGTCGGGGAAACACCATATATTTT.

The V call is TRBV12-3 or TRBV12-4, the J call TRBJ2-7; 10 bases agree with TRBD1. V dropped 6 bases and J dropped 6; count of bases not matched to a gene: 5. This CDR3 has 13 residues. The CDR3 loop is CASRRDRGGEQYF. As DNA, the CDR3 is TGTGCCAGCAGAAGGGACAGGGGTGGCGAGCAGTACTTC.

V usage is TRBV5-1 and J usage is TRBJ2-7; maybe TRBD1 (6 bases). V was cut by 3 bases and J by 4 bases, with 8 bases left in between. Germline V lookup: CDR1 SGHRS, CDR2 YFSETQ. The CDR3 covers 12 residues. The DNA for the CDR3 is TGCGCCAGCAGCTCGGACAGTTACGAGCAGTACTTC. Amino acids: CASSSDSYEQYF. The full variable domain, with the rest looked up from reference TRBV5-1 and TRBJ2-7, is KAGVTQTPRYLIKTRGQQVTLSCSPISGHRSVSWYQQTPGQGLQFLFEYFSETQRNKGNFPGRFSGRQFSNSRSEMNVSTLELGDSALYLCASSSDSYEQYFGPGTRLTVT.

The rearrangement joins TRBV7-3 to TRBJ2-3; 10 bases are shared with TRBD2. Germline CDR1 reads SGHTA; CDR2 reads FQGTGA. The length of the CDR3 is 16 residues. V was clipped by 3 bases and J by 5 bases; unmatched bases: 8. The CDR3 sequence: CASSFGSGGVGDTQYF. The CDR3 region has the DNA TGTGCCAGCAGCTTTGGAAGCGGGGGGGTCGGAGATACGCAGTATTTT.

The chain has TRBV6-5 and TRBJ2-5; 10 bases are shared with TRBD2. Trimming cost V 11 bases and J 1 base; bases outside gene matches: 7. This CDR3 has 14 residues. The germline CDR1 and CDR2 sequences are MNHEY and SVGAGI. The CDR3: CAHGSGGFQETQYF. DNA of the CDR3: TGTGCCCACGGTAGCGGGGGGTTCCAAGAGACCCAGTACTTC.

J is TRBJ2-3 and V is TRBV7-8; 13 positions agree with TRBD2. The germline V gene has CDR1 SGHVS and CDR2 FQNEAQ. CDR3 length equals 19 residues. The V segment lost 1 base and the J segment 0 bases; nucleotides outside the gene matches: 7. DNA of the CDR3: TGTGCCAGCAGCTTAGGACTAGCGGGGGGAGTATCTAGCACAGATACGCAGTATTTT. It yields the protein CASSLGLAGGVSSTDTQYF.

This rearrangement joins TRBV28 to TRBJ2-2, with D uncertain. The CDR3 spans 14 residues. Germline V CDR1 and CDR2: MDHEN, SYDVKM. V was cut by 7 bases and J by 5 bases, with 14 bases left in between. The CDR3 DNA is TGTGCCAGCACCTGGCCGCATACGACCGGGGAGCTGTTTTTT. Translated, it gives CASTWPHTTGELFF.

This chain uses TRBV10-2 with TRBJ2-7; D is possibly TRBD2 (5 bases). This CDR3 is built from 13 residues. V was shortened by 6 bases and J by 3 bases, with 12 bases between the two germline ends. Germline lookup yields CDR1 WSHSY and CDR2 SAAADI. The CDR3, as DNA: TGCGCCAGCAGCCGGGAAGGGCTCTACGAGCAGTACTTC. Translating it yields CASSREGLYEQYF.

The chain joins TRBV13 to TRBJ2-3; TRBD2 matches at 7 bases. The V segment lost 3 bases and the J segment 1 base; nucleotides outside the gene matches: 4. CDR1 PRHDT and CDR2 FYEKMQ come from the germline V gene (reference sequence). CDR3 length: 15 amino acids. The CDR3 coding sequence is TGTGCCAGCAGCTTCGGGGGGTCGGGCACAGATACGCAGTATTTT. Translating gives CASSFGGSGTDTQYF.

The chain employs TRBV5-1 and TRBJ2-7; 10 bases agree with TRBD2. The CDR3 is 19 amino acids. The germline gives CDR1 SGHRS, CDR2 YFSETQ. Trimming at V came to 0 bases and at J to 2 bases, leaving 14 bases not matched to a gene. The CDR3 loop is CASSLASMTIAGGTYEQYF. The CDR3, as DNA: TGCGCCAGCAGCTTGGCCTCGATGACCATAGCGGGGGGAACCTACGAGCAGTACTTC.

The J gene is TRBJ2-1, the V gene TRBV9, with TRBD1 matching over 7 bases. Germline loops: CDR1 SGDLS, CDR2 YYNGEE. CDR3 length equals 15 residues. J was trimmed by 4 bases and V by 0 bases; bases with no gene match: 4. The DNA for the CDR3 is TGTGCCAGCAGCGTAGAAGGGGACAGTTACAATGAGCAGTTCTTC. It is translated as CASSVEGDSYNEQFF.

The V call is TRBV13, the J call TRBJ2-1, with 11 bases matching TRBD1. There are 15 residues in the CDR3. The V segment lost 3 bases and the J segment 7 bases; nucleotides outside the gene matches: 5. Germline CDR1 and CDR2: PRHDT and FYEKMQ (reference sequence). Here the CDR3 reads CASSFPGQGGNEQFF. The CDR3 nucleotides read TGTGCCAGCAGCTTTCCGGGACAGGGGGGGAATGAGCAGTTCTTC.

This chain connects TRBV5-6 to TRBJ1-1; a possible D gene is TRBD1 (5 bases). CDR1 is SGHDT and CDR2 is YYEEEE in the germline V gene. Trimming cost V 3 bases and J 0 bases, with 12 bases left between them. This CDR3 comprises 15 residues. CDR3 amino acids: CASSSTAQVNTEAFF. In DNA, the CDR3 is TGTGCCAGCAGCTCGACAGCCCAGGTGAACACTGAAGCTTTCTTT.

This chain uses TRBV19 with TRBJ1-1; D may be TRBD1 (5 bases). Germline CDR1 LNHDA, CDR2 SQIVND (reference sequence). The CDR3 runs to 14 residues. V was shortened by 6 bases and J by 4 bases, with 15 bases between the two germline ends. In DNA, the CDR3 is TGTGCCAGTAGGCGCTCCCCAGGGTCCACTGAAGCTTTCTTT. Amino acids: CASRRSPGSTEAFF.

V usage is TRBV7-3 and J usage is TRBJ2-6; 7 bases map to TRBD1. V lost 5 bases and J lost 0; bases outside the gene matches: 4. This CDR3 is built from 16 residues. CDR1 and CDR2 (germline): SGHTA, FQGTGA. In DNA, the CDR3 is TGTGCCAGCAGCCCCCGGGACAGCTCTGGGGCCAACGTCCTGACTTTC. As protein: CASSPRDSSGANVLTF.

The V and J genes are TRBV6-1 and TRBJ1-2; D call uncertain. There are 13 residues in the CDR3. Germline assignment: CDR1 MNHNS and CDR2 SASEGT. V was cut by 1 base and J by 8 bases, with 11 bases left in between. This CDR3 is CASSEDGEGGYTF. The DNA of the CDR3 is TGTGCCAGCAGTGAAGACGGCGAGGGCGGCTACACCTTC.

The rearrangement joins TRBV5-1 to TRBJ2-3, with 9 bases that match TRBD1. Germline V CDR1 and CDR2: SGHRS, YFSETQ. The CDR3 covers 13 residues. Unmatched junction bases numbered 2, after V lost 5 bases and J lost 4 bases. CDR3 region: CASRRDRADTQYF. For the CDR3, the DNA is TGCGCCAGCAGAAGGGACAGGGCAGATACGCAGTATTTT.

This clone was recorded a few times. V gene TRBV5-1 combines with J gene TRBJ1-2, with D possibly matching TRBD1 (6 bases). This CDR3 region has 13 residues. V lost 7 bases, J lost 0 bases, and 10 bases lay in between. Germline V gene sequence: CDR1 SGHRS, CDR2 YFSETQ. CDR3 sequence: CASSRTANYGYTF. CDR3 nucleotide sequence: TGCGCCAGCTCGCGGACAGCTAACTATGGCTACACCTTC.

This clone was found once. The gene calls are TRBV10-2 and TRBJ1-5; maybe TRBD1 (5 bases). This CDR3 is 15 amino acids long. Trimming left V 2 bases short and J 5 bases short, with 13 bases between. In germline, CDR1 is WSHSY, CDR2 SAAADI. The CDR3 region is CASSEDGQGDQPQHF. The CDR3 DNA sequence: TGCGCCAGCAGTGAGGATGGGCAGGGTGATCAGCCCCAGCATTTT.